The 17 T cell receptor beta chains listed next were all sequenced from one sample in a study of cytomegalovirus exposure and HLA in healthy donors. Amplification used 60 Vbeta primers and 13 Jbeta primers. Profiling relied on immunoSEQ multiplex PCR, and the TCRdb table lists in-frame clones only, not all of them. The sample includes around 160,000 clones, around 80% of them seen just once. The sample was PBMCs. The receptors derive from a human donor in good health.

Only a few counts were recorded for this clone. The gene calls are TRBV6-5 and TRBJ1-2, with D possibly being TRBD1 (6 bases). V dropped 2 bases and J dropped 3 bases, with 10 bases sitting between them. Germline V gene lookup returns CDR1 MNHEY and CDR2 SVGAGI. The CDR3 runs to 14 residues. In DNA form, the CDR3 reads TGTGCCAGCAGTTACCAGGGGTATGACTATGGCTACACCTTC. Its protein product is CASSYQGYDYGYTF.

The chain has TRBV11-2 and TRBJ2-7, with D possibly matching TRBD2 (6 bases). CDR1 and CDR2 from the germline V gene are SGHAT and FQNNGV. The V end lost 1 base, the J end lost 2 bases, and 15 bases lay between the germline ends. The CDR3 contains 16 residues. CDR3 sequence: CASSLVLAGRTYEQYF. CDR3 nucleotide sequence: TGTGCCAGCAGCTTAGTTTTGGCGGGGAGGACCTACGAGCAGTACTTC.

The rearrangement uses TRBV6-5 and TRBJ2-7; 10 positions match TRBD2. The junction had 2 bases not matched to a gene; V was cut back by 6 bases and J by 0 bases. The CDR3 totals 14 residues. The germline V gene has CDR1 MNHEY and CDR2 SVGAGI. CDR3 coding DNA: TGTGCCAGCAGACTAGCGGGGAACTCCTACGAGCAGTACTTC. Translated, it gives CASRLAGNSYEQYF.

This clone was detected once. The chain is built from TRBV7-9 and TRBJ1-1; 8 bases fit TRBD1. Trimming removed 5 bases from V and 8 bases from J; junction bases left unmatched: 7. The CDR3 is 13 amino acids. From germline, CDR1 is SEHNR and CDR2 FQNEAQ (reference sequence). The CDR3 protein is CASSKTDREEAFF. CDR3 DNA sequence: TGTGCCAGCAGCAAAACGGACAGGGAAGAAGCTTTCTTT. Full variable domain (outside the CDR3, taken from reference TRBV7-9 and TRBJ1-1): DTGVSQNPRHKITKRGQNVTFRCDPISEHNRLYWYRQTLGQGPEFLTYFQNEAQLEKSRLLSDRFSAERPKGSFSTLEIQRTEQGDSAMYLCASSKTDREEAFFGQGTRLTVV.

The rearrangement joins TRBV11-3 to TRBJ1-1, with a possible D match to TRBD1 (6 bases). V lost 6 bases to trimming and J lost 3 bases, with 11 bases between them. The germline V gene encodes CDR1 SGHNT and CDR2 YENEEA. This CDR3 has 13 residues. In DNA form, the CDR3 reads TGTGCCAGCAGGGGGCAGGGGTACACTGAAGCTTTCTTT. Translating gives CASRGQGYTEAFF. Full variable domain (outside the CDR3, taken from reference TRBV11-3 and TRBJ1-1): EAGVVQSPRYKIIEKKQPVAFWCNPISGHNTLYWYLQNLGQGPELLIRYENEEAVDDSQLPKDRFSAERLKGVDSTLKIQPAELGDSAVYLCASRGQGYTEAFFGQGTRLTVV.

The sample holds a few counts of this clone. The genes are TRBV6-1 and TRBJ2-7, with D possibly being TRBD1 (6 bases). V lost 0 bases to trimming and J lost 1 base, with 7 bases between them. CDR1 MNHNS and CDR2 SASEGT come from the germline V gene. The CDR3 spans 14 residues. The DNA of the CDR3 is TGTGCCAGCAGTGAAGCGGGACATTCCTACGAGCAGTACTTC. Its protein is CASSEAGHSYEQYF.

The table lists this clone with a few counts. The V call is TRBV5-1, the J call TRBJ1-1, with no clear D. Germline V gene lookup returns CDR1 SGHRS and CDR2 YFSETQ. The CDR3 is 14 amino acids. Trimming left V 4 bases short and J 1 base short, with 11 bases between. In DNA, the CDR3 is TGCGCCAGCAGCCCCACGGTAGAGAACACTGAAGCTTTCTTT. Residues: CASSPTVENTEAFF.

This clone has more than one count but fewer than ten. The chain employs TRBV7-9 and TRBJ2-7; D remains unclear. V lost 5 bases and J 3 bases, leaving 8 bases between the germline ends. Germline V gene lookup returns CDR1 SEHNR and CDR2 FQNEAQ (reference sequence). The CDR3 covers 12 residues. CDR3 region: CASSPRSYEQYF. CDR3 DNA: TGTGCCAGCAGCCCCCGTAGCTACGAGCAGTACTTC.

The V gene is TRBV5-1, the J gene TRBJ2-1; D remains ambiguous. CDR1 is SGHRS and CDR2 is YFSETQ in the germline V gene. The CDR3 loop spans 13 amino acids. Trimming shortened V by 1 base and J by 10 bases, and 12 bases separated the two germline ends. The chain's CDR3 is CASSLLTAPEQFF. CDR3 DNA: TGCGCCAGCAGCTTGCTTACAGCCCCCGAGCAGTTCTTC.

This chain uses TRBV19 with TRBJ2-5, with 10 bases that match TRBD1. The V segment lost 2 bases and the J segment 3 bases; nucleotides outside the gene matches: 3. The CDR3 has 15 residues. Germline V gene data show CDR1 as LNHDA and CDR2 as SQIVND (reference sequence). The chain's CDR3 is CASSITGTGEETQYF. The CDR3 nucleotides are TGTGCCAGTAGTATAACCGGGACAGGGGAAGAGACCCAGTACTTC.

In this sample, this clone turned up a few times. This chain uses TRBV9 with TRBJ2-3; TRBD1 might be the D (7 bases). The V gene lost 3 bases and the J gene lost 5 bases, with 16 bases spanning the gap. From germline, CDR1 is SGDLS and CDR2 YYNGEE. The CDR3 spans 15 residues. The CDR3 region is CASSASQGGRDTQYF. The DNA for the CDR3 is TGTGCCAGCAGCGCATCCCAGGGGGGTCGAGATACGCAGTATTTT.

This clone occurred once. The chain employs TRBV7-2 and TRBJ2-4; D is possibly TRBD2 (5 bases). V was clipped by 4 bases and J by 8 bases, with 9 bases between them. The CDR3 runs 12 residues. Germline loops: CDR1 SGHTA, CDR2 FQGNSA. The CDR3 DNA reads TGTGCCAGCAGCTCCACTAGGGACATTCAGTACTTC. This gives the protein CASSSTRDIQYF.

This rearrangement joins TRBV21-1 to TRBJ1-5. TRBV21-1 is labeled a pseudogene. The CDR3 is 16 amino acids. For the CDR3, the DNA is TGTGCCAGCAGCAAAACTATTTCGGGTATCAATCAGCCCCAGCATTTT. Translating gives CASSKTISGINQPQHF.

This clone was seen a single time. The rearrangement joins TRBV2 to TRBJ1-2, with 8 bases fitting TRBD1. V dropped 7 bases and J dropped 4; count of bases not matched to a gene: 11. There are 15 residues in the CDR3. Per germline, CDR1 SNHLY and CDR2 FYNNEI. In DNA form, the CDR3 reads TGTGCCAGCACCCGACAGGGGACCCTGGGCTATGGCTACACCTTC. Its translation: CASTRQGTLGYGYTF.

As concerns this clone: Compared with germline, one end of the junction differs, possibly owing to a read error. The gene calls are TRBV7-7 and TRBJ2-5; D is perhaps TRBD2 (7 bases). The CDR3 covers 17 residues. Germline CDR1 SSHAT, CDR2 FNYEAQ (reference sequence). CDR3 residues: CASTPELRSEGGETQYF. For the CDR3, the DNA is TGTGCTAGCACCCCGGAACTCCGTAGCGAGGGGGGGGAGACCCAGTACTTC.

This clone has just one count. The gene calls are TRBV2 and TRBJ2-5, with D possibly matching TRBD1 (5 bases). The CDR3 loop spans 14 amino acids. V was shortened by 4 bases and J by 3 bases, with 12 bases between the two germline ends. CDR1 and CDR2 from the germline V gene are SNHLY and FYNNEI. CDR3 in amino acids: CASSAMTVEETQYF. DNA of the CDR3: TGTGCCAGCAGTGCTATGACAGTTGAAGAGACCCAGTACTTC. Full variable domain (missing parts from reference TRBV2 and TRBJ2-5): EPEVTQTPSHQVTQMGQEVILRCVPISNHLYFYWYRQILGQKVEFLVSFYNNEISEKSEIFDDQFSVERPDGSNFTLKIRSTKLEDSAMYFCASSAMTVEETQYFGPGTRLLVL.

The V and J genes are TRBV7-9 and TRBJ2-1; maybe TRBD1 (7 bases). The CDR3 length is 15 residues. Trimming removed 5 bases from V and 8 bases from J, with 19 bases in between. From germline, CDR1 is SEHNR and CDR2 FQNEAQ (reference sequence). CDR3 DNA sequence: TGTGCCAGCAGCAAAAAAGGGGGCAGGGAGGATGAGCAGTTCTTC. It yields the protein CASSKKGGREDEQFF.